This T cell receptor beta chain derives from a study of shared clonotypes between healthy human individuals (dated by TCRdb to 2019 to 2021). Study-wide context: The cohort included a few men and a couple of women between 18 and 49 years of age. To estimate repertoire size and how much clonotypes are shared between individuals, the study performed deep sequencing of blood TCR repertoires from roughly five healthy adults. For each donor, CD4 naive and CD4 memory were each run on three plates, CD8 naive on two plates, and CD8 memory on one plate. Per donor, leukapheresis produced somewhere between about 0.94 and 10 billion PBMCs. To increase sequencing depth and limit assay-specific biases, TCR repertoire library preparation and sequencing were carried out by different laboratories using diverse techniques. Here is what the overall study found, with its caveats: Incomplete sequencing was indicated by rarefaction of sorted-subset datasets, despite the large sequencing depth. Because the study included a small number of donors, the genetic and exposure-history diversity represented was limited. Sampling was restricted to blood, and TCR repertoires in tissues likely differ from the TCR repertoires found in blood. Estimated clonotype richness was generally larger for naive than for memory subsets. Across a few donors, roughly 5% of naive CD4, approximately 3.6% of naive CD8, 2.3% of memory CD4, and about 0.44% of memory CD8 clonotypes were shared. Compared with non-shared clonotypes, clonotypes shared by all four sorted-subset donors had higher generation probabilities. Based on pairwise subsampling, the degree of clonotype sharing among donors was expected to be affected by sequencing depth.

On this clone: The specificity of this receptor is unknown. Per-base quality was not reported, and no clone a single base away is much larger than it.

Donors were healthy HIV-negative adults with no recently reported acute infections or vaccinations. Every donor was a Caucasian adult living in Nashville, Tennessee, USA. CD4+ T cells were enriched by magnetic negative selection; naive cells were then positively selected on CD45RA, and the negative fraction formed the memory subset. After blood collection by leukapheresis, PBMCs were isolated using Ficoll-Histopaque density gradient centrifugation and then cryopreserved in the vapor phase of liquid nitrogen. Purity and quantity of every magnetically sorted T cell population were checked by analytical flow cytometry. Genomic DNA was isolated from every sorted fraction and measured by UV absorbance on a Nanodrop 2000c. TCR CDR3 regions were amplified from genomic DNA by multiplex PCR using the deep immunoSEQ assay. Genomic DNA extracted from each cell subset was distributed evenly over all wells of several immunoSEQ 96-well plates, and each plate served as one replicate. Each replicate PCR for sorted subsets received approximately 220 ng genomic DNA, equal to about 30,000 T cell genomes. Purified libraries were quantified with a Qubit 3.0 fluorometer, sized on a Bioanalyzer 2100, and re-quantified with the KAPA Library Quantification kit. A separate single-read 150-cycle Illumina NextSeq 550 flow cell was used to sequence each immunoSEQ 96-well plate. In the authors' own workflow: Because the immunoSEQ output included only junctional sequences and no quality scores, the filtering could not be the same as the filtering used for full-length reads. Sequences were annotated with PyIR, a Python wrapper for IgBLAST v1.9, using IMGT germline references to assign V/J genes and CDR3. Reads were removed for weak V/J assignments (E-value above 1e-6), missing CDR3, stop codons, out-of-frame junctions, or ambiguous translated residues. A V3J clonotype was defined by an identical inferred V gene, J gene, and CDR3 amino acid sequence. Percentage overlap between repertoires was computed as shared unique clonotypes divided by the size of the smaller repertoire. RTK rarefaction, the Chao1 estimator, and Recon v2.1 estimates of unobserved clonotypes were used to assess repertoire richness. OLGA was used to compute generation probabilities for all TCRbeta clonotypes that the gDNA method yielded from a handful of donors. The table comes from immuneACCESS by way of TCRdb, which keeps in-frame sequences with V and J called. Part of the clones is missing from these tables; in studies checked, under half for an unresolved V gene and the rest for unknown reasons. The D gene and trimming were derived from the DNA, and the V and J assignments and clone size from that table. This sample comprises roughly 700,000 clones, under 80% of them detected only once. The top ten constitute around 1.6% of the sample.

The trim is 5 bases for V and 4 bases for J, with a gap of 15 bases between the germline ends. Sequences SEHNR (CDR1) and FQNEAQ (CDR2) are obtained from the germline V gene (reference sequence). The cysteine opens and the phenylalanine closes a CDR3 of 14 amino acids. Only the CDR3 portion is preserved as DNA: 42 bases, with reading frame beginning at the first base. This TCR was sampled from a woman in her 30s in good health. The rearranged chain carries TRBV7-9 and TRBJ2-7; the D gene is not confidently resolved. The specimen sequenced was memory CD4+ T cells sorted from blood. The meaning of the sample's cell subset or site label: CD45RA-negative fraction. CDR3 protein: CASSPTSGSYEQYF. The DNA sequence follows: TGTGCCAGCAGCCCAACGTCGGGTTCATACGAGCAGTACTTC.